Below are 31 T cell receptor beta chains sequenced from a single sample in a study of cytomegalovirus exposure and HLA in healthy donors. PCR was performed using 60 Vbeta and 13 Jbeta primers. TCRdb's copy holds only in-frame clones and misses some; the assay was immunoSEQ multiplex PCR. The data hold 120,000 or so clones, with about four fifths observed a single time. Specimen: PBMCs. These receptors all stem from a female donor in good health and CMV-seropositive.

V gene TRBV27 combines with J gene TRBJ2-3; D ambiguous. The germline V gene encodes CDR1 MNHEY and CDR2 SMNVEV (reference sequence). The CDR3 spans 15 residues. Deletions cut 3 bases from V and 2 bases from J, with 12 bases between. For the CDR3, the DNA is TGTGCCAGCAGTTTGCAGAATCGTTTCACAGATACGCAGTATTTT. Its translation is CASSLQNRFTDTQYF.

The chain links TRBV6-1 to TRBJ1-6; 9 bases are shared with TRBD1. CDR1 and CDR2 from the germline V gene are MNHNS and SASEGT. CDR3 length: 15 amino acids. The ends lost 3 bases at V and 10 bases at J; junction bases unmatched: 7. CDR3 amino acids: CASSDLGQGQSPLHF. CDR3 coding DNA: TGTGCCAGCAGTGATTTGGGACAGGGACAATCACCCCTCCACTTT.

The chain is built from TRBV19 and TRBJ2-1, with 7 bases that match TRBD2. There are 16 residues in the CDR3. Germline trimming cut 4 bases from V and 3 bases from J; bases unmatched to any gene: 9. The V gene's germline CDR1 is LNHDA and CDR2 SQIVND (reference sequence). The CDR3 nucleotides are TGTGCCAGTAGTACTGACTACGGGGGGAACTACAATGAGCAGTTCTTC. This codes for CASSTDYGGNYNEQFF. Full variable domain (remainder filled in from reference TRBV19 and TRBJ2-1): DGGITQSPKYLFRKEGQNVTLSCEQNLNHDAMYWYRQDPGQGLRLIYYSQIVNDFQKGDIAEGYSVSREKKESFPLTVTSAQKNPTAFYLCASSTDYGGNYNEQFFGPGTRLTVL.

V gene TRBV7-2 combines with J gene TRBJ2-4, with D possibly matching TRBD1 (5 bases). This CDR3 has 15 residues. Trimming took off 2 bases at V and 8 bases at J, with 16 bases between the two ends. CDR1 is SGHTA, CDR2 FQGNSA, per germline. The CDR3 sequence is CASSLQSRAGDIQYF. The CDR3 DNA reads as TGTGCCAGCAGCTTACAGAGCAGGGCCGGAGACATTCAGTACTTC.

V is TRBV15 and J is TRBJ2-3; D is perhaps TRBD2 (6 bases). This CDR3 has 15 amino acids. V was shortened by 5 bases and J by 2 bases, with 14 bases between the two germline ends. Per the germline V gene, CDR1 is LNHNV and CDR2 is YYDKDF (reference sequence). The CDR3 protein is CATSGGMITTDTQYF. In DNA, the CDR3 is TGTGCCACCAGCGGCGGGATGATTACCACAGATACGCAGTATTTT.

The V and J genes are TRBV5-8 and TRBJ2-1, with D maybe TRBD2 (6 bases). The CDR3 loop spans 14 amino acids. The germline V gene has CDR1 SGHTS and CDR2 YDEGEE. V gave up 2 bases and J gave up 5 bases, with 11 bases separating them. CDR3 coding DNA: TGTGCCAGCAGCTTTGGCGGGGCCCACAATGAGCAGTTCTTC. Protein: CASSFGGAHNEQFF.

The table lists this clone with a few counts. The CDR3 DNA sequence: TGTGCCAGTAGTATTGACAGTGGGAACACTGAAGCTTTCTTT. This encodes CASSIDSGNTEAFF. The chain links TRBV19 to TRBJ1-1; D possibly corresponds to TRBD1 (5 bases). CDR1 is LNHDA, CDR2 SQIVND, per germline (reference sequence). Trimming cost V 3 bases and J 1 base, with 9 bases left between them. The CDR3 spans 14 residues.

V gene TRBV5-1 combines with J gene TRBJ2-5; 11 nucleotides match TRBD2. CDR1 SGHRS and CDR2 YFSETQ come from the germline V gene. V lost 4 bases to trimming and J lost 4 bases; unmatched junction nucleotides: 6. The CDR3 has 15 residues. CDR3 sequence: CASSRTGLAGETQYF. The CDR3 region has the DNA TGCGCCAGCAGCCGTACCGGACTAGCGGGAGAGACCCAGTACTTC.

The chain has TRBV7-9 and TRBJ2-5; TRBD2 agrees at 10 bases. The CDR3 runs 15 residues. J was trimmed by 2 bases and V by 5 bases; bases with no gene match: 5. Germline CDR1 reads SEHNR; CDR2 reads FQNEAQ (reference sequence). The chain's CDR3 is CASSPAGGSQETQYF. In nucleotides, the CDR3 is TGTGCCAGCAGCCCAGCGGGGGGGTCACAAGAGACCCAGTACTTC.

The chain employs TRBV4-3 and TRBJ2-3; tentatively, D is TRBD1 (8 bases). The CDR3 is 20 amino acids. CDR1 LGHNA and CDR2 YSLEER come from the germline V gene. V was shortened by 1 base and J by 0 bases, with 23 bases between the two germline ends. The CDR3 DNA reads TGCGCCAGCAGCCAAGGGACAGGGACTAAAAGGAATCCTAGCACAGATACGCAGTATTTT. Its translation is CASSQGTGTKRNPSTDTQYF.

This chain links TRBV11-3 with TRBJ2-7; 7 positions agree with TRBD1. Germline CDR1 reads SGHNT; CDR2 reads YENEEA. CDR3 length: 14 residues. V lost 5 bases to trimming and J lost 2 bases; unmatched junction nucleotides: 6. The CDR3 bases are TGTGCCAGCAGCGCTCAGACAGGGACCTACGAGCAGTACTTC. Translated, it gives CASSAQTGTYEQYF.

The chain joins TRBV2 to TRBJ1-2; TRBD1 might be the D (5 bases). Between the trimmed V and J ends, which lost 2 bases and 7 bases, there was a span of 8 bases. The CDR3 contains 12 residues. CDR1 and CDR2 (germline): SNHLY, FYNNEI. Here the CDR3 reads CASSETGGGYTF. CDR3 DNA sequence: TGTGCCAGCAGTGAAACCGGGGGTGGCTACACCTTC.

The chain couples TRBV18 to TRBJ1-6, with D uncertain. The CDR3 is 14 residues long. V lost 3 bases and J 6 bases, leaving 9 bases between the germline ends. CDR1 and CDR2 from the germline V gene are KGHSH and LQKENI. CDR3 sequence: CASSPVQINSPLHF. For the CDR3, the DNA is TGTGCCAGCTCACCGGTACAGATTAATTCACCCCTCCACTTT.

The chain employs TRBV10-3 and TRBJ1-4; D is unresolved. V was shortened by 2 bases and J by 0 bases, with 10 bases between the two germline ends. This CDR3 contains 16 residues. CDR1 ENHRY and CDR2 SYGVKD come from the germline V gene. CDR3 nucleotides: TGTGCCATCAGTGAGCGGCCCCAGGCAACTAATGAAAAACTGTTTTTT. It specifies CAISERPQATNEKLFF.

The gene calls are TRBV19 and TRBJ2-5; 10 bases map to TRBD1. V was pared by 4 bases and J by 3 bases, with 8 bases of the junction left unmatched. CDR1 is LNHDA and CDR2 is SQIVND in the germline V gene (reference sequence). The CDR3 covers 16 residues. The DNA for the CDR3 is TGTGCCAGTAGTAAGGGACAGGGGACGGGGAAAGAGACCCAGTACTTC. Encoded protein: CASSKGQGTGKETQYF.

V usage is TRBV20-1 and J usage is TRBJ1-2; D not resolved. Germline CDR1 is DFQATT and CDR2 is SNEGSKA (reference sequence). The CDR3 covers 10 residues. Trimming pared 2 bases from V and 6 bases from J, leaving 4 bases between. In DNA form, the CDR3 reads TGCAGTGCTAGACCTAATGGCTACACCTTC. Translation: CSARPNGYTF.

This clone was seen only a few times. The rearrangement links TRBV4-3 to TRBJ1-5; D uncertain. The germline V gene has CDR1 LGHNA and CDR2 YSLEER. Trimming pared 0 bases from V and 5 bases from J, leaving 5 bases between. This CDR3 has 13 amino acids. Here the CDR3 reads CASSQDQDQPQHF. In DNA, the CDR3 is TGCGCCAGCAGCCAAGACCAGGATCAGCCCCAGCATTTT.

The chain couples TRBV7-9 to TRBJ2-1; 11 bases match TRBD2. J was trimmed by 14 bases and V by 2 bases; bases with no gene match: 11. CDR3 length: 15 amino acids. Germline V gives CDR1 SEHNR, CDR2 FQNEAQ (reference sequence). Here the CDR3 reads CASSLSASGGLGKFF. CDR3 sequence (DNA): TGTGCCAGCAGCTTATCTGCTAGCGGGGGGCTCGGGAAGTTCTTC.

This clone was detected only a few times. V and J are TRBV19 and TRBJ1-5, with D hard to call. The V gene's germline CDR1 is LNHDA and CDR2 SQIVND (reference sequence). The CDR3 has 13 residues. Trimming took off 8 bases at V and 7 bases at J, with 15 bases between the two ends. This chain's CDR3 is CASHRGVGQPQHF. The CDR3, as DNA: TGTGCCAGTCATCGCGGGGTAGGCCAGCCCCAGCATTTT. Variable domain in full (rest from reference TRBV19 and TRBJ1-5): DGGITQSPKYLFRKEGQNVTLSCEQNLNHDAMYWYRQDPGQGLRLIYYSQIVNDFQKGDIAEGYSVSREKKESFPLTVTSAQKNPTAFYLCASHRGVGQPQHFGDGTRLSIL.

The rearrangement uses TRBV6-1 and TRBJ2-2; 11 bases fit TRBD2. V was clipped by 4 bases and J by 0 bases; unmatched bases: 4. There are 17 residues in the CDR3. Germline V gives CDR1 MNHNS, CDR2 SASEGT. The CDR3 DNA is TGTGCCAGCAGTGGGCTAGCGGGGGGTTCGAACACCGGGGAGCTGTTTTTT. Translated, it gives CASSGLAGGSNTGELFF.

The chain recombines TRBV5-1 with TRBJ2-1; TRBD2 matches at 11 bases. The V gene end was trimmed by 4 bases and the J gene end by 6 bases; junction bases not matched to a gene: 12. The CDR3 has 17 amino acids. Germline V gene lookup returns CDR1 SGHRS and CDR2 YFSETQ. The CDR3 loop reads CASSPSPVAGGLNEQFF. CDR3 DNA sequence: TGCGCCAGCAGCCCTTCACCCGTAGCGGGGGGGCTCAATGAGCAGTTCTTC.

The chain uses TRBV12-5 and TRBJ1-1; 9 bases align to TRBD1. The germline V gene encodes CDR1 LGHNT and CDR2 FRNRAP. The CDR3 is made up of 15 amino acids. Germline trimming cut 5 bases from V and 4 bases from J; bases unmatched to any gene: 8. The CDR3 here is CASGGDRAPSTEAFF. As DNA, the CDR3 is TGTGCTAGTGGTGGGGACAGGGCCCCTTCCACTGAAGCTTTCTTT.

This clone appeared a single time. The chain carries TRBV6-5 and TRBJ2-7; possible D gene TRBD1, 6 bases. V gave up 0 bases and J gave up 0 bases, with 12 bases separating them. The germline V gene encodes CDR1 MNHEY and CDR2 SVGAGI. The CDR3 runs to 16 residues. The CDR3 sequence is CASSYSGDTSSYEQYF. DNA of the CDR3: TGTGCCAGCAGTTACTCCGGGGACACGAGCTCCTACGAGCAGTACTTC.

The CDR3 spells CASSPTGLVDYNEQFF. The CDR3 DNA follows: TGTGCCAGCTCACCGACAGGACTAGTGGACTACAATGAGCAGTTCTTC. The chain joins TRBV18 to TRBJ2-1; possible D gene TRBD2, 7 bases. In germline, CDR1 is KGHSH, CDR2 LQKENI. The CDR3 runs 16 residues. Trimming removed 3 bases at V and 3 bases at J, with 15 bases between.

The chain combines TRBV7-9 with TRBJ2-5; 12 nucleotides line up with TRBD1. CDR3 length: 14 residues. Germline V lookup: CDR1 SEHNR, CDR2 FQNEAQ (reference sequence). J lost 5 bases, V lost 7 bases, and 5 bases had no gene match. The CDR3 region has the DNA TGTGCCAGCACCGGGACAGGGGGCTCGGAGACCCAGTACTTC. Translated, it gives CASTGTGGSETQYF.

This clone was observed a few times. The chain links TRBV5-6 to TRBJ2-1, with 8 bases fitting TRBD2. The CDR3 contains 13 residues. V lost 5 bases to trimming and J lost 7 bases; unmatched junction nucleotides: 5. CDR1 is SGHDT, CDR2 YYEEEE, per germline. The CDR3 DNA is TGTGCCAGCAGACCGGGGGGGATTAATGAGCAGTTCTTC. Translated, it gives CASRPGGINEQFF.

This clone was observed a handful of times. The rearrangement joins TRBV6-5 to TRBJ2-7; D gene ambiguous. This CDR3 region has 15 residues. Looked up from germline, CDR1 is MNHEY and CDR2 is SVGAGI. Trimming left V 0 bases short and J 2 bases short, with 11 bases between. The CDR3 here is CASSYSIAEPYEQYF. Here the CDR3 DNA reads TGTGCCAGCAGTTACTCGATTGCAGAACCCTACGAGCAGTACTTC.

The chain uses TRBV6-6 and TRBJ1-1, with 9 bases lining up with TRBD1. The trim removed 6 bases at V and 7 bases at J, leaving 9 bases unmatched. Germline CDR1 is MNHNY and CDR2 is SVGAGI (reference sequence). The CDR3 extends over 14 amino acids. DNA for the CDR3: TGTGCCAGCAGCGGGACAGGGCGGACAGTTGAAGCTTTCTTT. Encoded protein: CASSGTGRTVEAFF.

This chain joins TRBV2 and TRBJ2-5, with 10 bases aligning to TRBD1. Germline values: CDR1 SNHLY, CDR2 FYNNEI. The CDR3 has 15 residues. The J segment lost 5 bases and the V segment lost 8 bases, leaving 11 bases of the junction unmatched. The CDR3 protein is CASRAGTGVFETQYF. For the CDR3, the DNA is TGTGCCAGCCGTGCTGGGACAGGGGTTTTTGAGACCCAGTACTTC. Variable domain in full (rest from reference TRBV2 and TRBJ2-5): EPEVTQTPSHQVTQMGQEVILRCVPISNHLYFYWYRQILGQKVEFLVSFYNNEISEKSEIFDDQFSVERPDGSNFTLKIRSTKLEDSAMYFCASRAGTGVFETQYFGPGTRLLVL.

The chain recombines TRBV5-4 with TRBJ2-1, with unresolved D. Trimming left V 0 bases short and J 4 bases short, with 14 bases between. Germline V gene lookup returns CDR1 SGHNT and CDR2 YYREEE (reference sequence). CDR3 size: 16 residues. The CDR3 region has the DNA TGTGCCAGCAGCTTGGATAAGTCGCTACCTTACAATGAGCAGTTCTTC. Its translation is CASSLDKSLPYNEQFF.

The rearrangement joins TRBV11-2 to TRBJ2-5; perhaps TRBD1 as D (5 bases). Germline values: CDR1 SGHAT, CDR2 FQNNGV. The length of the CDR3 is 15 residues. Trimming shortened V by 4 bases and J by 1 base, and 13 bases separated the two germline ends. The CDR3 DNA sequence: TGTGCCAGCAGCTCGTATGGACATGGCCAAGAGACCCAGTACTTC. Its translation: CASSSYGHGQETQYF.